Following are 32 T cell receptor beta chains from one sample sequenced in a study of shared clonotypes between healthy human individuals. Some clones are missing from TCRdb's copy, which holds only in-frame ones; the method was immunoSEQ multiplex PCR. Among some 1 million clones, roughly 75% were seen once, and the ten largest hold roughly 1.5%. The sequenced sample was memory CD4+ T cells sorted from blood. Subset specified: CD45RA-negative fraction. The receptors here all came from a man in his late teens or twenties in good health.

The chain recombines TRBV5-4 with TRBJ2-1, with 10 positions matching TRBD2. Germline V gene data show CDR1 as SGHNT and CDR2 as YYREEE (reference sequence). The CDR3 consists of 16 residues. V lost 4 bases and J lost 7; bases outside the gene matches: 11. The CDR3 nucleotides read TGTGCCAGCAGCCATGTTGGGACTAGCGCAGCGAATGAGCAGTTCTTC. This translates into CASSHVGTSAANEQFF.

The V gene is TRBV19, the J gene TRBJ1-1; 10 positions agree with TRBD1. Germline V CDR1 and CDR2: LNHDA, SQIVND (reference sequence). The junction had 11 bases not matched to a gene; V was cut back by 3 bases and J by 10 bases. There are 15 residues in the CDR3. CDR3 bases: TGTGCCAGTAGTATGCATCTGGGACAGGGGATCGGAGCTTTCTTT. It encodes CASSMHLGQGIGAFF.

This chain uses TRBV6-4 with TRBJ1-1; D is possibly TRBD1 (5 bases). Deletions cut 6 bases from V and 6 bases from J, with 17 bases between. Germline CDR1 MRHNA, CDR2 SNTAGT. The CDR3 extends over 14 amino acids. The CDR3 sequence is CASRQGLGYPEAFF. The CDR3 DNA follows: TGTGCCAGCAGGCAGGGACTTGGATATCCTGAAGCTTTCTTT.

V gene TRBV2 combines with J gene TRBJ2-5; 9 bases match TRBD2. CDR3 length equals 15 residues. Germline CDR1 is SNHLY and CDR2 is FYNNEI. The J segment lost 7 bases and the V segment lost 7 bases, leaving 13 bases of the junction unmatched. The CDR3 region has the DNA TGTGCCAGCACCCCGGCGGGGGGGGTTTCTTGGACCCAGTACTTC. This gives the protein CASTPAGGVSWTQYF. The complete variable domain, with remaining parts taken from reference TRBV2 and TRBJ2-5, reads EPEVTQTPSHQVTQMGQEVILRCVPISNHLYFYWYRQILGQKVEFLVSFYNNEISEKSEIFDDQFSVERPDGSNFTLKIRSTKLEDSAMYFCASTPAGGVSWTQYFGPGTRLLVL.

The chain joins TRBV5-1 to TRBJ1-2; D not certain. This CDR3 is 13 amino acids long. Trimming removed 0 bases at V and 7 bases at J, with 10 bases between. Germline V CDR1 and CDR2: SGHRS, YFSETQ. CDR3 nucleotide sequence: TGCGCCAGCAGCTTGGTAGAGGGCCGTGGCTACACCTTC. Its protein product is CASSLVEGRGYTF. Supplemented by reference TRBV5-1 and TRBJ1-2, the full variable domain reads KAGVTQTPRYLIKTRGQQVTLSCSPISGHRSVSWYQQTPGQGLQFLFEYFSETQRNKGNFPGRFSGRQFSNSRSEMNVSTLELGDSALYLCASSLVEGRGYTFGSGTRLTVV.

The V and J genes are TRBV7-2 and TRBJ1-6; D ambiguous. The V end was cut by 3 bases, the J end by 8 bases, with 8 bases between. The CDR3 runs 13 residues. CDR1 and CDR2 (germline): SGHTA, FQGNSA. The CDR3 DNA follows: TGTGCCAGCAGCTTCAGCGGGGATTCACCCCTCCACTTT. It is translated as CASSFSGDSPLHF.

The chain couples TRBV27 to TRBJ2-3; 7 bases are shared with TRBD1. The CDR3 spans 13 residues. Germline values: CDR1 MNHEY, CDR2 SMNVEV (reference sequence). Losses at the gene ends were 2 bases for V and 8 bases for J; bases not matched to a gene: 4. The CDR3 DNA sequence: TGTGCCAGCAGTTTAAAACCAGGGGGTACGCAGTATTTT. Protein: CASSLKPGGTQYF.

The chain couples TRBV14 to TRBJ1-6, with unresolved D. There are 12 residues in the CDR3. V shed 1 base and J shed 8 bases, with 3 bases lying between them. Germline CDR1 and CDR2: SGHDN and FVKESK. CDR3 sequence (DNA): TGTGCCAGCAGCCAAGCATATTCACCCCTCCACTTT. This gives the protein CASSQAYSPLHF.

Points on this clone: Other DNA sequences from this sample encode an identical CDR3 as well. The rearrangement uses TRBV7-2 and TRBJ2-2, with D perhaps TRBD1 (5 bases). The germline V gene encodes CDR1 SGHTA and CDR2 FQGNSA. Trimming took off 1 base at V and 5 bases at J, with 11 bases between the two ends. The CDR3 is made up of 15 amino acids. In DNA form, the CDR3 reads TGTGCCAGCAGCTTAGGTTCAGGGAATACCGGGGAGCTGTTTTTT. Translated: CASSLGSGNTGELFF.

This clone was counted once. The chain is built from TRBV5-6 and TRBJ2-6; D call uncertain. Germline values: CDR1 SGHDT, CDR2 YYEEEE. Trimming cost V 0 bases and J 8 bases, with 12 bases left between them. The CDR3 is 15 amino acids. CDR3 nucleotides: TGTGCCAGCAGCTTGGCAGGACCCCTATCCAACGTCCTGACTTTC. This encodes CASSLAGPLSNVLTF.

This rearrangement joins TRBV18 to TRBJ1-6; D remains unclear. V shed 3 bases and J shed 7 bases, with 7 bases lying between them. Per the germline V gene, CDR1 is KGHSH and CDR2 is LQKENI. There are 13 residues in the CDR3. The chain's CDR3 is CASSPFENSPLHF. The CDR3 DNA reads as TGTGCCAGCTCACCCTTCGAAAATTCACCCCTCCACTTT.

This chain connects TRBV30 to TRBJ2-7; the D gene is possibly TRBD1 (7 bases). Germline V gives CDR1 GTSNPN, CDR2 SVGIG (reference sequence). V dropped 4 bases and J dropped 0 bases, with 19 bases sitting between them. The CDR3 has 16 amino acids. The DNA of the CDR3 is TGTGCCTGGACTCTCTCAGGGGGGTTTAGCTCCTACGAGCAGTACTTC. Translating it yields CAWTLSGGFSSYEQYF.

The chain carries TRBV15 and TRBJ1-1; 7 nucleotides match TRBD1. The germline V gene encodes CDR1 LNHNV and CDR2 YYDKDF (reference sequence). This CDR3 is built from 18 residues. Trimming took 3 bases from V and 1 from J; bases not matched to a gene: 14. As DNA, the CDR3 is TGTGCCACCAGCAGTCACAGGGGTGGGGTGTTACCGAACACTGAAGCTTTCTTT. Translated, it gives CATSSHRGGVLPNTEAFF. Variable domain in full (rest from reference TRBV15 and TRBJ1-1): DAMVIQNPRYQVTQFGKPVTLSCSQTLNHNVMYWYQQKSSQAPKLLFHYYDKDFNNEADTPDNFQSRRPNTSFCFLDIRSPGLGDTAMYLCATSSHRGGVLPNTEAFFGQGTRLTVV.

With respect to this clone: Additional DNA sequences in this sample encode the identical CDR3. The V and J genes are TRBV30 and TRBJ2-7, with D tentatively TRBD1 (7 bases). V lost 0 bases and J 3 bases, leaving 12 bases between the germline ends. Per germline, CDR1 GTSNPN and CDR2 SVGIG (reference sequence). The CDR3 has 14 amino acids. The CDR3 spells CAWSVGGGSYEQYF. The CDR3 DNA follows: TGTGCCTGGAGTGTCGGAGGGGGCAGCTACGAGCAGTACTTC.

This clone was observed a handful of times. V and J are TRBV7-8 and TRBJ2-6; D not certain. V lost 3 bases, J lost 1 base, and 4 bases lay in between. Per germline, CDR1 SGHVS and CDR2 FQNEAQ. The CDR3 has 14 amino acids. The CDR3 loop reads CASSFQSGANVLTF. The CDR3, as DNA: TGTGCCAGCAGCTTCCAATCTGGGGCCAACGTCCTGACTTTC. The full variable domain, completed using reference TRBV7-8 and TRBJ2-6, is GAGVSQSPRYKVAKRGQDVALRCDPISGHVSLFWYQQALGQGPEFLTYFQNEAQLDKSGLPSDRFFAERPEGSVSTLKIQRTQQEDSAVYLCASSFQSGANVLTFGAGSRLTVL.

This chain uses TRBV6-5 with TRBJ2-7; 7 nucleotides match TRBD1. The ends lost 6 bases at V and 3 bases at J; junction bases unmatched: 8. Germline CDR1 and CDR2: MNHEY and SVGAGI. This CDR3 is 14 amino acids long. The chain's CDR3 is CASSAGTAIYEQYF. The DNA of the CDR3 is TGTGCCAGCAGCGCCGGGACAGCAATCTACGAGCAGTACTTC.

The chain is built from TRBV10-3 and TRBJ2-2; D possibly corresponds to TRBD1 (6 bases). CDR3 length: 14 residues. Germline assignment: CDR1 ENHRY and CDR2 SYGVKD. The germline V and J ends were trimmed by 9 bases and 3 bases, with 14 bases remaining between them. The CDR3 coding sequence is TGTGCCATTTACGACAGGCAATACACCGGGGAGCTGTTTTTT. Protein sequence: CAIYDRQYTGELFF.

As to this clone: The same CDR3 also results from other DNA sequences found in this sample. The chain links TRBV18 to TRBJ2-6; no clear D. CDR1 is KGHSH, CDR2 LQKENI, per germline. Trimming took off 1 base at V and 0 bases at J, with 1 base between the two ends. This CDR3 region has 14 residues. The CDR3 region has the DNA TGTGCCAGCTCACCACTCTCTGGGGCCAACGTCCTGACTTTC. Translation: CASSPLSGANVLTF.

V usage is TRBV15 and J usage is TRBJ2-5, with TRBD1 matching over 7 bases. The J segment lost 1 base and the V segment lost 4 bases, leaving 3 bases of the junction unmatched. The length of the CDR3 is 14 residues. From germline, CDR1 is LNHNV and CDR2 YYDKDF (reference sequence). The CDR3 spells CATSTDRAQETQYF. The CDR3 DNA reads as TGTGCCACCAGCACCGACAGGGCCCAAGAGACCCAGTACTTC.

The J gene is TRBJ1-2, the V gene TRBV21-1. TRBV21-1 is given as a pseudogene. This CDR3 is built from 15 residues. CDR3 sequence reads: CASSTPSRFGYGYTF. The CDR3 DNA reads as TGTGCCAGCAGCACCCCGTCCCGCTTCGGCTATGGCTACACCTTC.

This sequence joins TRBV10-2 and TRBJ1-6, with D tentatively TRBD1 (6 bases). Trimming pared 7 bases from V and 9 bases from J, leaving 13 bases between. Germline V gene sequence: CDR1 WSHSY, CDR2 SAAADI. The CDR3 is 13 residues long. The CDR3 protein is CASNEQGGSPLHF. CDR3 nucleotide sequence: TGCGCCAGCAACGAACAGGGAGGTTCACCCCTCCACTTT.

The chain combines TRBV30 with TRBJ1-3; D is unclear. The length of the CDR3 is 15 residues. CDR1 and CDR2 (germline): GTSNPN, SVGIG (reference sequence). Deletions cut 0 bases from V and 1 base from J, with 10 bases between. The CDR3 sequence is CAWSVAIKSGNTIYF. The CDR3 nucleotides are TGTGCCTGGAGTGTTGCAATTAAATCTGGAAACACCATATATTTT.

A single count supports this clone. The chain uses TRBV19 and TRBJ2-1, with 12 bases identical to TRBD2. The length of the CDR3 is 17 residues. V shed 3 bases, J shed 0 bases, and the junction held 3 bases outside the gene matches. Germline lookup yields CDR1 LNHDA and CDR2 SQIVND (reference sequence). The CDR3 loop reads CASSIPSGGVSYNEQFF. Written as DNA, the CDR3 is TGTGCCAGTAGTATTCCTAGCGGGGGGGTCTCCTACAATGAGCAGTTCTTC.

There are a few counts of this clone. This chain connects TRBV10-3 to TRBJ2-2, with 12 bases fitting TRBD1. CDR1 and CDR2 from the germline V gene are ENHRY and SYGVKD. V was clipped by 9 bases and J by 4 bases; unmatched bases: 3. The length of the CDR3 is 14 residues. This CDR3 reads CAIGTGGITGELFF. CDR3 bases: TGTGCCATTGGGACAGGGGGCATCACCGGGGAGCTGTTTTTT.

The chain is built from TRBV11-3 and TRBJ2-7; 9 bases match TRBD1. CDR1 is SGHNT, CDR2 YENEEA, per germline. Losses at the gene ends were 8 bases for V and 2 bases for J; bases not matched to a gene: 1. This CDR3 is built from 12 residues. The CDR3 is CASGTGTYEQYF. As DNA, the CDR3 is TGTGCCAGCGGGACAGGGACCTACGAGCAGTACTTC. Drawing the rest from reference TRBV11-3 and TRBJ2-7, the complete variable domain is EAGVVQSPRYKIIEKKQPVAFWCNPISGHNTLYWYLQNLGQGPELLIRYENEEAVDDSQLPKDRFSAERLKGVDSTLKIQPAELGDSAVYLCASGTGTYEQYFGPGTRLTVT.

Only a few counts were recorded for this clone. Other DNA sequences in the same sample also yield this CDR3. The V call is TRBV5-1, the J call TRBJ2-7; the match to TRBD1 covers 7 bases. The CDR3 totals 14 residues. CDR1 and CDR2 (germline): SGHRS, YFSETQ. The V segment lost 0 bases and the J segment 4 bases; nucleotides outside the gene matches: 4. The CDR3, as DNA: TGCGCCAGCAGCTTGGGACAGGGCGGATACGAGCAGTACTTC. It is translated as CASSLGQGGYEQYF.

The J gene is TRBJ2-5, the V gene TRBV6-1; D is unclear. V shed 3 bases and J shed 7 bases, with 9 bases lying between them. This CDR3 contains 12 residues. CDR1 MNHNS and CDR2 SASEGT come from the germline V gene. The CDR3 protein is CASSESWGTQYF. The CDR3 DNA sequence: TGTGCCAGCAGTGAGTCGTGGGGGACCCAGTACTTC.

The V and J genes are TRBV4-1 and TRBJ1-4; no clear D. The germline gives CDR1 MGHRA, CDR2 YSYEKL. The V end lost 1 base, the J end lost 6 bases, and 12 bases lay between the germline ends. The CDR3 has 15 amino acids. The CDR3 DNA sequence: TGCGCCAGCAGCCAAGTAGGAGCTCTTGATGAAAAACTGTTTTTT. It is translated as CASSQVGALDEKLFF.

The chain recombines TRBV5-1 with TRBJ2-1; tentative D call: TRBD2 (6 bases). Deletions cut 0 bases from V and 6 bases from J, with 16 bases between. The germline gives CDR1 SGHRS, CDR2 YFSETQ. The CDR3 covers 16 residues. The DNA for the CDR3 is TGCGCCAGCAGCTTGGAAGGGGCAGGAGGGTCCAATGAGCAGTTCTTC. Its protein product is CASSLEGAGGSNEQFF. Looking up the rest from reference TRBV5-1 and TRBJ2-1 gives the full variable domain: KAGVTQTPRYLIKTRGQQVTLSCSPISGHRSVSWYQQTPGQGLQFLFEYFSETQRNKGNFPGRFSGRQFSNSRSEMNVSTLELGDSALYLCASSLEGAGGSNEQFFGPGTRLTVL.

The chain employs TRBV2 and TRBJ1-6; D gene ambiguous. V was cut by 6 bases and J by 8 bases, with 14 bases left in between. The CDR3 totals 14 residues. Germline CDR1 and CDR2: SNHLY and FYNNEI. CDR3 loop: CASRWGNRDSPLHF. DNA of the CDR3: TGTGCCAGCAGATGGGGTAACCGGGATTCACCCCTCCACTTT.

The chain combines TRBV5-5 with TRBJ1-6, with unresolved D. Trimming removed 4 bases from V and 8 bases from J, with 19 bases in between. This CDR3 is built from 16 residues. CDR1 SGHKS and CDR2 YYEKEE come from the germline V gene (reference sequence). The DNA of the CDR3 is TGTGCCAGCAGCCCATCCACAGCTTCGGGAGATTCACCCCTCCACTTT. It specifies CASSPSTASGDSPLHF.

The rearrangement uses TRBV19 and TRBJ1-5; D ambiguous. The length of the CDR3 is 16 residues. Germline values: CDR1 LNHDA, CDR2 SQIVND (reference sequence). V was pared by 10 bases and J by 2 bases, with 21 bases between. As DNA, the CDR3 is TGTGCCACCTCTCCTTTCCAACGGGGAGGCAATCAGCCCCAGCATTTT. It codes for CATSPFQRGGNQPQHF.